A few counts support the clone carrying this T cell receptor (beta chain). Its antigen remains unidentified. The entry originates in a study of T-cell reconstitution after alpha-beta-depleted transplantation in children. Unique molecular identifiers were built into the TCRbeta library. TCRdb reprocessed the PCR reads via MiXCR and lists one record per CDR3 protein. Here the sample spans approximately 230,000 distinct CDR3 sequences, 20% to 30% being singletons. The V and J ends lost 4 bases and 4 bases, in that order; junction bases with no gene match: 5. There are 14 residues in the CDR3. Per germline, CDR1 MDHEN and CDR2 SYDVKM. Study results and limitations: About two months after transplant, alpha-beta T cells reportedly came from several hundred expanded graft clones. Day-60 TCRbeta diversity that was high in some patients was derived from surviving recipient T cells and thymic progenitors. One year after transplant, T-cell counts and diversity came mostly from newly produced T cells.

The gene calls are TRBV28 and TRBJ2-7; TRBD1 agrees at 9 bases. The sequenced sample was PBMCs, mostly from graft donor cells, obtained 360 days after TCRalphabeta/CD19-depleted stem cell transplant. This TCR came from a female patient aged 2 to 10 who had a stem cell transplant for congenital amegakaryocytic thrombocytopenia, so the T cells may come from the graft donor. CDR3 loop: CASSSGTGLYEQYF. CDR3 DNA sequence: TGTGCCAGCAGTTCCGGGACAGGGTTGTACGAGCAGTACTTC.